Each of the 18 T cell receptor beta chains below was sequenced from the same sample in a study of blood T cell repertoires in COVID-19. Using immunoSEQ multiplex PCR, the repertoire was profiled, and TCRdb retains in-frame clones only, with some absent. The sample lists around 45,000 clones, more than 80% occurring once. Sequencing input: peripheral blood. The receptors originated from a man aged 65-85 years with active COVID-19.

V gene TRBV18 combines with J gene TRBJ1-6, with 7 bases that match TRBD1. Germline CDR1 reads KGHSH; CDR2 reads LQKENI. This CDR3 has 19 residues. With 5 bases clipped from V and 4 bases from J, the junction kept 17 bases outside the gene matches. CDR3 sequence (DNA): TGTGCCAGCTCATCCGCGGAACTGGGGACAGTCCGTTATAATTCACCCCTCCACTTT. This encodes CASSSAELGTVRYNSPLHF.

The V and J genes are TRBV30 and TRBJ2-1; 10 bases map to TRBD1. Germline trimming cut 1 base from V and 10 bases from J; bases unmatched to any gene: 16. CDR3 length: 17 residues. The V gene's germline CDR1 is GTSNPN and CDR2 SVGIG (reference sequence). The CDR3 protein is CAWSGIRQGAPIDEQFF. CDR3 sequence (DNA): TGTGCCTGGAGTGGGATCCGACAGGGGGCCCCAATTGACGAGCAGTTCTTC.

The V and J genes are TRBV19 and TRBJ2-1; TRBD2 agrees at 7 bases. The J segment lost 4 bases and the V segment lost 5 bases, leaving 14 bases of the junction unmatched. Germline CDR1 and CDR2: LNHDA and SQIVND (reference sequence). The length of the CDR3 is 17 residues. The CDR3 DNA reads TGTGCCAGTAGTGTTGGGGTGAGGGACTACATATACAATGAGCAGTTCTTC. It encodes CASSVGVRDYIYNEQFF.

The chain joins TRBV27 to TRBJ2-7; D remains unclear. Germline lookup yields CDR1 MNHEY and CDR2 SMNVEV (reference sequence). The CDR3 is 15 residues long. V was pared by 8 bases and J by 1 base, with 18 bases between. CDR3 amino acids: CASAIRLGLSYEQYF. The CDR3 DNA is TGTGCCAGCGCCATCCGCCTCGGGTTGTCCTACGAGCAGTACTTC.

This chain links TRBV4-1 with TRBJ2-5, with D possibly matching TRBD2 (6 bases). The CDR3 extends over 17 amino acids. The V end was cut by 1 base, the J end by 5 bases, with 20 bases between. CDR1 MGHRA and CDR2 YSYEKL come from the germline V gene. CDR3 residues: CASSQGSIPTSSETQYF. CDR3 in DNA: TGCGCCAGCAGCCAAGGGAGTATCCCGACTAGTTCGGAGACCCAGTACTTC.

The chain couples TRBV6-6 to TRBJ2-7, with 8 bases fitting TRBD1. The CDR3 runs 12 residues. V was clipped by 7 bases and J by 3 bases; unmatched bases: 2. Germline CDR1 and CDR2: MNHNY and SVGAGI (reference sequence). The CDR3 is CASMDRDYEQYF. The CDR3 DNA sequence: TGTGCCAGCATGGACAGGGACTACGAGCAGTACTTC.

This clone was detected only once. The V gene is TRBV10-2, the J gene TRBJ2-1, with 7 bases matching TRBD2. Germline CDR1 is WSHSY and CDR2 is SAAADI. V shed 6 bases, J shed 3 bases, and the junction held 5 bases outside the gene matches. The CDR3 has 14 amino acids. CDR3 loop: CASRAGANYNEQFF. CDR3 bases: TGCGCCAGCAGGGCGGGAGCAAACTACAATGAGCAGTTCTTC.

The rearrangement joins TRBV24-1 to TRBJ2-1, with D perhaps TRBD2 (6 bases). The length of the CDR3 is 15 residues. Per the germline V gene, CDR1 is KGHDR and CDR2 is SFDVKD. Trimming took off 4 bases at V and 1 base at J, with 10 bases between the two ends. DNA for the CDR3: TGTGCCACCAGTGACCGGGGAGGATCCTACAATGAGCAGTTCTTC. It encodes CATSDRGGSYNEQFF.

V gene TRBV28 combines with J gene TRBJ1-1, with 7 bases lining up with TRBD1. The J segment lost 6 bases and the V segment lost 6 bases, leaving 4 bases of the junction unmatched. Germline CDR1 MDHEN, CDR2 SYDVKM. The CDR3 extends over 12 amino acids. The CDR3 reads CASRQGLAEAFF. Written as DNA, the CDR3 is TGTGCCAGCAGACAGGGGTTGGCTGAAGCTTTCTTT.

The chain recombines TRBV7-6 with TRBJ2-2; 11 positions match TRBD2. The length of the CDR3 is 20 residues. Germline-derived CDR1 and CDR2 are SGHVS and FNYEAQ. Trimming at V came to 2 bases and at J to 0 bases, leaving 11 bases not matched to a gene. The CDR3 spells CASSLTGRLAGIANTGELFF. The DNA of the CDR3 is TGTGCCAGCAGCTTAACGGGGAGACTAGCGGGAATAGCGAACACCGGGGAGCTGTTTTTT.

By proportion, this clone is hyperexpanded. The J gene is TRBJ2-1, the V gene TRBV3-1 (or the pseudogene TRBV3-2); the match to TRBD1 covers 8 bases. With V trimmed by 3 bases and J by 0 bases, 4 bases remained unmatched. Germline CDR1 is LGHDT and CDR2 is YNNKEL (reference sequence). The CDR3 contains 16 residues. The CDR3 coding sequence is TGTGCCAGCAGCCAGTGGGACAGGAGCTCCTACAATGAGCAGTTCTTC. Translated: CASSQWDRSSYNEQFF.

The V and J genes are TRBV6-6 and TRBJ1-2; possibly TRBD1 for D (6 bases). Trimming shortened V by 5 bases and J by 2 bases, and 21 bases separated the two germline ends. The CDR3 length is 17 residues. Germline V CDR1 and CDR2: MNHNY, SVGAGI (reference sequence). This chain's CDR3 is CASSLRQARMGNYGYTF. For the CDR3, the DNA is TGTGCCAGCAGTCTACGACAGGCAAGGATGGGAAACTATGGCTACACCTTC.

This clone occurred once. This chain joins TRBV11-2 and TRBJ2-4, with D tentatively TRBD1 (6 bases). Germline values: CDR1 SGHAT, CDR2 FQNNGV. Trimming cost V 4 bases and J 1 base, with 17 bases left between them. The CDR3 spans 17 residues. The CDR3 here is CASSSLHTGLAKNIQYF. CDR3 in DNA: TGTGCCAGCAGCTCACTACACACAGGGTTGGCCAAAAACATTCAGTACTTC. Supplemented by reference TRBV11-2 and TRBJ2-4, the full variable domain reads EAGVAQSPRYKIIEKRQSVAFWCNPISGHATLYWYQQILGQGPKLLIQFQNNGVVDDSQLPKDRFSAERLKGVDSTLKIQPAKLEDSAVYLCASSSLHTGLAKNIQYFGAGTRLSVL.

The V gene is TRBV4-1, the J gene TRBJ2-1; 7 bases align to TRBD1. This CDR3 has 17 residues. Per germline, CDR1 MGHRA and CDR2 YSYEKL. Trimming took 3 bases from V and 5 from J; bases not matched to a gene: 13. CDR3 coding DNA: TGCGCCAGCAGCCAGACACCCCCCGGGACAGCCGACAATGAGCAGTTCTTC. It codes for CASSQTPPGTADNEQFF.

The rearrangement uses TRBV3-1 (or the pseudogene TRBV3-2) and TRBJ2-7; TRBD1 agrees at 9 bases. The CDR3 sequence is 15 residues long. The germline CDR1 and CDR2 sequences are LGHDT and YNNKEL (reference sequence). After removal of 1 base from V and 4 bases from J, the junction contained 5 bases not matched to a gene. The CDR3 DNA reads TGTGCCAGCAGCCAAGCAGACAGGGGGAAGTACGAGCAGTACTTC. Amino acid sequence: CASSQADRGKYEQYF.

The table lists this clone with a count of one. The chain carries TRBV6-5 and TRBJ1-6; unclear D gene. There are 14 residues in the CDR3. Trimming stripped 3 bases from V and 6 bases from J, with 9 bases between. The germline gives CDR1 MNHEY, CDR2 SVGAGI. The CDR3 loop reads CASSYMEGNSPLHF. The CDR3 coding sequence is TGTGCCAGCAGTTATATGGAGGGTAATTCACCCCTCCACTTT.

The chain carries TRBV10-1 and TRBJ1-6; 9 bases fit TRBD1. CDR1 and CDR2 (germline): WNHNN, SYGVQD (reference sequence). CDR3 length: 15 amino acids. With 0 bases clipped from V and 7 bases from J, the junction kept 1 base outside the gene matches. The CDR3 nucleotides are TGCGCCAGCAGTGAGTCCGGGACAGGGAATTCACCCCTCCACTTT. Protein sequence: CASSESGTGNSPLHF.

This clone was seen just once. The chain employs TRBV7-9 and TRBJ1-5, with 12 bases that match TRBD1. Looked up from germline, CDR1 is SEHNR and CDR2 is FQNEAQ (reference sequence). Trimming took 5 bases from V and 6 from J; bases not matched to a gene: 5. The CDR3 loop spans 15 amino acids. The CDR3 region has the DNA TGTGCCAGCAGCATGGGACAGGGGGCAGGTCAGCCCCAGCATTTT. This codes for CASSMGQGAGQPQHF.